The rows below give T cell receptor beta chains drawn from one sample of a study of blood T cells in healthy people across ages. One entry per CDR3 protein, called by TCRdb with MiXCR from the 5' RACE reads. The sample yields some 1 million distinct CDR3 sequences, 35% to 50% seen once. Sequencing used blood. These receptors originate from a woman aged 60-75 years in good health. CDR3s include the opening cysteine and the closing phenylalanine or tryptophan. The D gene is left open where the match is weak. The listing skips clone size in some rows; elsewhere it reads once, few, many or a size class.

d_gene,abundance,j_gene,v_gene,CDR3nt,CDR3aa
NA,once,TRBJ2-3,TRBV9,TGTGCCAGCAGCGTAGAGGGGATAAGCACAGATACGCAGTATTTT,CASSVEGISTDTQYF
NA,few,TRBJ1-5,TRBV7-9,TGTGCCAGCAGCTTAGTAGGGGCGGATCAGCCCCAGCATTTT,CASSLVGADQPQHF
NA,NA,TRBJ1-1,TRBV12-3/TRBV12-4,TGTGCCAGCAGTTTTTACGGGGAAGCTTTCTTT,CASSFYGEAFF
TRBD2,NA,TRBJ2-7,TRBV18,TGTGCCAGCTCACCATGGGCTAGCGGGACCACCTACGAGCAGTACTTC,CASSPWASGTTYEQYF
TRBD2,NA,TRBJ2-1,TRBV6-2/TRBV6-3,TGTGCCAGCAGAACCCTGGGACTAGCGGGGTACAATGAGCAGTTCTTC,CASRTLGLAGYNEQFF
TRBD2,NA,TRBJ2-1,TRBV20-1,TGCAGTGCTGTTCTAGCGGGAGGGTTCAATGAGCAGTTCTTC,CSAVLAGGFNEQFF
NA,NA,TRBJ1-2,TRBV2,TGTGCCAGCAGGGAGGGATTCCAGCCTAACTATGGCTACACCTTC,CASREGFQPNYGYTF
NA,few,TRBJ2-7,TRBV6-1,TGTGCCAGCAGCGGGGCCCTCTACGAGCAGTACTTC,CASSGALYEQYF
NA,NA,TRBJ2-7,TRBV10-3,TGTGCCATCAGTGTGGTGCCGGGACTTATCAGAGCCTACGAGCAGTACTTC,CAISVVPGLIRAYEQYF
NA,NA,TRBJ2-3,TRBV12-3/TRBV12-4,TGTGCCAGCAGTCCAACAGACAATCAGCCCCAGTATTTT,CASSPTDNQPQYF
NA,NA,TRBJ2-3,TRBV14,TGTGCCAGCAGCCATACAGGTTACACAGATACGCAGTATTTT,CASSHTGYTDTQYF
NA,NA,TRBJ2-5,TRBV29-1,TGCAGCGGAGGCACCCAAGAGACCCAGTACTTC,CSGGTQETQYF
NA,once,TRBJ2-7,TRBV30,TGTGCCTTCGTATCAAGGGTCCAACTGGGCGAGCAGTACTTC,CAFVSRVQLGEQYF
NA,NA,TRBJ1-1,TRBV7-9,TGTGCCGGCAGCCCCCGGGTAGGAGAGAACACTGAAGCTTTCTTT,CAGSPRVGENTEAFF
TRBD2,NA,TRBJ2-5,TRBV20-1,TGCAGTGCTAGAGATCCAAGCGGGAGTCTTTGGGAGCAGTACTTC,CSARDPSGSLWEQYF
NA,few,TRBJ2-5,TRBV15,TGTGCCACCAGCAGAGACGCTCTAGGGGGGACCCAGTACTTC,CATSRDALGGTQYF
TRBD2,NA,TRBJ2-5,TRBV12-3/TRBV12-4,TGTGCCAGCACAGTGCAGGGAGGGGAGACCCAGTACTTC,CASTVQGGETQYF
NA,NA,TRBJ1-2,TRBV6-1,TGTGCCAGCAGTGAATGGGGGGGGCGCCCTAACTATGGCTACACCTTC,CASSEWGGRPNYGYTF
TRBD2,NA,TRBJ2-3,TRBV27,TGTGCCTGCAGTCCAAGGGCGGGAGGGAACACAGATACGCAGTATTTT,CACSPRAGGNTDTQYF
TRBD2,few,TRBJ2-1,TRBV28,TGTGCCACCGAGACTAGCGGGAGCGGCAATGAGCAGTTCTTC,CATETSGSGNEQFF
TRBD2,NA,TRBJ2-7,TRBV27,TGTGCCAGCAGTTTATCTCCGTTAGCGGGGGCTTCCTACGAGCAGTACTTC,CASSLSPLAGASYEQYF
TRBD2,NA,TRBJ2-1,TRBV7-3,TGTGCCAGCTCGGGAGGCGGGACCGACAATGAGCAGTTCTTC,CASSGGGTDNEQFF